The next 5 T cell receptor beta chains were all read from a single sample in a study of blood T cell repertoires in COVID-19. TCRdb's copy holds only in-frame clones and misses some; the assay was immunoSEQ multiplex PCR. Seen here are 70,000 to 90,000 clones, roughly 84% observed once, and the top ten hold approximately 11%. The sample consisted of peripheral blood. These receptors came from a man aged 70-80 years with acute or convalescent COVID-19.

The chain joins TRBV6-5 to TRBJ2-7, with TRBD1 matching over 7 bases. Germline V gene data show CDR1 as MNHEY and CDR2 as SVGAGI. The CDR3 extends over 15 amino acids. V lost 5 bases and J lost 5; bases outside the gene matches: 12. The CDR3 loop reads CASSPDRVFVHEQYF. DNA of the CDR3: TGTGCCAGCAGTCCTGACAGGGTTTTCGTCCACGAGCAGTACTTC.

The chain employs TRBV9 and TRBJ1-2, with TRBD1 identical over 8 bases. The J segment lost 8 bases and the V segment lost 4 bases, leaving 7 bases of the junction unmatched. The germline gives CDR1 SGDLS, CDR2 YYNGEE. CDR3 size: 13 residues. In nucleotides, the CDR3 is TGTGCCAGCAGCCCATACAGGGGGGAAGGCTACACCTTC. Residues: CASSPYRGEGYTF.

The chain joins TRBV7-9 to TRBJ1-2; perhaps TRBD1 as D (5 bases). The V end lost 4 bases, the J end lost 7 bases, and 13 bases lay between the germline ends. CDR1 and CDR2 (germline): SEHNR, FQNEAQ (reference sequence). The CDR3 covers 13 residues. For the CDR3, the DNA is TGTGCCAGCAGCTCCCAGGGCGGTGGTGGCTACACCTTC. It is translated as CASSSQGGGGYTF.

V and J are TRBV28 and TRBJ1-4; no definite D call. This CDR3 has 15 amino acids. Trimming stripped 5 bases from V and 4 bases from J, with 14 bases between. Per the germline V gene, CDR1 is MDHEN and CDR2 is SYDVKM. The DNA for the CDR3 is TGTGCCAGCAGTACCCGGGGAGGGCTTAATGAAAAACTGTTTTTT. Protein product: CASSTRGGLNEKLFF.

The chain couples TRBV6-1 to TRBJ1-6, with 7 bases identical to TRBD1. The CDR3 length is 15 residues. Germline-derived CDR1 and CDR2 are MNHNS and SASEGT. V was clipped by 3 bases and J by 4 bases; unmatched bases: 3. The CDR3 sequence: CASSEPGQYNSPLHF. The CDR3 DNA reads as TGTGCCAGCAGTGAGCCGGGACAGTATAATTCACCCCTCCACTTT.